These 30 T cell receptor beta chains were all obtained from the same sample, sequenced in a study of shared clonotypes between healthy human individuals. CD45RO-negative CD8 cells positively selected for CCR7 made up the naive population, which excluded terminally differentiated effector memory CD45RA+ cells. Here immunoSEQ multiplex PCR was the method, and the copy in TCRdb shows in-frame clones only, minus some. The sample carries around 2,100,000 clones, about 95% recorded once. Sequencing was carried out using naive CD8+ T cells sorted from blood. Every receptor here comes from a man aged 18 to 35 in good health.

V is TRBV7-2 and J is TRBJ2-5, with D possibly being TRBD1 (5 bases). The CDR3 loop spans 16 amino acids. Between the trimmed V and J ends, which lost 4 bases and 1 base, there was a span of 16 bases. Germline V CDR1 and CDR2: SGHTA, FQGNSA. CDR3 loop: CASSSPRLTAQETQYF. The CDR3, as DNA: TGTGCCAGCAGCTCCCCCAGACTGACAGCCCAAGAGACCCAGTACTTC.

This chain links TRBV27 with TRBJ1-6; possibly TRBD1 for D (6 bases). The ends were cut back, 5 bases at V and 10 bases at J, with 24 bases in the middle. The length of the CDR3 is 17 residues. Germline V gene lookup returns CDR1 MNHEY and CDR2 SMNVEV (reference sequence). The DNA for the CDR3 is TGTGCCAGCAGTCAGATCGACCCACAGGGCGTCGGGTCACCCCTCCACTTT. Protein sequence: CASSQIDPQGVGSPLHF.

The gene calls are TRBV27 and TRBJ1-5; D perhaps matches TRBD1 (5 bases). The length of the CDR3 is 14 residues. V lost 3 bases and J 7 bases, leaving 13 bases between the germline ends. Germline loops: CDR1 MNHEY, CDR2 SMNVEV (reference sequence). The CDR3 coding sequence is TGTGCCAGCAGTTTGGGGCCCCGAAACCAGCCCCAGCATTTT. Its protein product is CASSLGPRNQPQHF.

The chain has TRBV6-5 and TRBJ2-2; TRBD1 aligns across 11 bases. The CDR3 runs 15 residues. Germline CDR1 reads MNHEY; CDR2 reads SVGAGI. Losses at the gene ends were 5 bases for V and 4 bases for J; bases not matched to a gene: 3. In nucleotides, the CDR3 is TGTGCCAGCAGTCGGGGGACAGGGGGCACCGGGGAGCTGTTTTTT. It codes for CASSRGTGGTGELFF.

This chain uses TRBV9 with TRBJ2-7; unclear D gene. Germline CDR1 reads SGDLS; CDR2 reads YYNGEE. The CDR3 extends over 11 amino acids. V was cut by 3 bases and J by 8 bases, with 9 bases left in between. The CDR3 DNA follows: TGTGCCAGCAGCGGAGAGGTTAAGCAGTACTTC. Protein product: CASSGEVKQYF.

This chain links TRBV7-9 with TRBJ1-2; D remains ambiguous. Germline CDR1 is SEHNR and CDR2 is FQNEAQ (reference sequence). This CDR3 has 15 residues. Trimming shortened V by 5 bases and J by 2 bases, and 15 bases separated the two germline ends. The CDR3: CASSESDFPNYGYTF. CDR3 sequence (DNA): TGTGCCAGCAGCGAATCAGACTTTCCGAACTATGGCTACACCTTC. Full variable domain (missing parts from reference TRBV7-9 and TRBJ1-2): DTGVSQNPRHKITKRGQNVTFRCDPISEHNRLYWYRQTLGQGPEFLTYFQNEAQLEKSRLLSDRFSAERPKGSFSTLEIQRTEQGDSAMYLCASSESDFPNYGYTFGSGTRLTVV.

The chain uses TRBV2 and TRBJ1-1, with 9 bases fitting TRBD1. The ends lost 8 bases at V and 7 bases at J; junction bases unmatched: 8. The CDR3 runs to 13 residues. Germline V CDR1 and CDR2: SNHLY, FYNNEI. The DNA of the CDR3 is TGTGCCAGCCCGAGGGGACAGGGTGGTGAAGCTTTCTTT. Encoded protein: CASPRGQGGEAFF.

The rearrangement uses TRBV28 and TRBJ2-7, with 7 bases fitting TRBD1. The CDR3 is 15 amino acids. Per the germline V gene, CDR1 is MDHEN and CDR2 is SYDVKM. V shed 5 bases and J 2 bases; nucleotides not matched to a gene: 9. CDR3 residues: CASSRVTGSPYEQYF. The DNA of the CDR3 is TGTGCCAGCAGTAGAGTGACAGGGAGCCCCTACGAGCAGTACTTC.

For this clone: The identical CDR3 is also encoded by other nucleotide sequences in the sample. The chain combines TRBV9 with TRBJ2-7, with 9 bases identical to TRBD2. The germline V gene has CDR1 SGDLS and CDR2 YYNGEE. Unmatched junction bases numbered 1, after V lost 0 bases and J lost 0 bases. The CDR3 has 15 amino acids. DNA for the CDR3: TGTGCCAGCAGCGTAGGCGGGGGGGTCTCCTACGAGCAGTACTTC. As protein: CASSVGGGVSYEQYF.

The rearrangement uses TRBV11-2 and TRBJ2-1; the D call may be TRBD1 or TRBD2 (6 bases each). This CDR3 comprises 15 residues. Germline CDR1 SGHAT, CDR2 FQNNGV. V gave up 2 bases and J gave up 7 bases, with 15 bases separating them. The CDR3 here is CASSLWGAVGNEQFF. For the CDR3, the DNA is TGTGCCAGCAGCTTATGGGGGGCAGTGGGGAATGAGCAGTTCTTC. The whole variable domain, filled in from reference TRBV11-2 and TRBJ2-1, reads EAGVAQSPRYKIIEKRQSVAFWCNPISGHATLYWYQQILGQGPKLLIQFQNNGVVDDSQLPKDRFSAERLKGVDSTLKIQPAKLEDSAVYLCASSLWGAVGNEQFFGPGTRLTVL.

This chain links TRBV27 with TRBJ1-6, with D uncertain. Germline lookup yields CDR1 MNHEY and CDR2 SMNVEV (reference sequence). Trimming shortened V by 0 bases and J by 8 bases, and 8 bases separated the two germline ends. The CDR3 is 14 amino acids. Written as DNA, the CDR3 is TGTGCCAGCAGTTTATCGCCGGCCTATTCACCCCTCCACTTT. Translation gives CASSLSPAYSPLHF.

The rearrangement joins TRBV4-3 to TRBJ2-1, with TRBD2 matching over 9 bases. The J segment lost 7 bases and the V segment lost 4 bases, leaving 14 bases of the junction unmatched. Germline V CDR1 and CDR2: LGHNA, YSLEER. The CDR3 length is 17 residues. The CDR3 is CASSLIYAAGGPNEQFF. Here the CDR3 DNA reads TGCGCCAGCAGCCTGATTTATGCGGCGGGAGGGCCGAATGAGCAGTTCTTC.

This clone was found once. The chain combines TRBV10-1 with TRBJ2-7; 10 positions agree with TRBD1. V gave up 3 bases and J gave up 5 bases; unmatched junction bases: 7. CDR1 and CDR2 (germline): WNHNN, SYGVQD (reference sequence). This CDR3 has 15 residues. The CDR3 is CASSDPGQGDNEQYF. CDR3 in DNA: TGCGCCAGCAGTGACCCTGGACAGGGGGACAACGAGCAGTACTTC.

This clone appeared once. The DNA for the CDR3 is TGTGCCAGCAGATCTACCGGACAGCCCAATGAGCAGTTCTTC. Translation: CASRSTGQPNEQFF. V and J are TRBV27 and TRBJ2-1, with a tentative D call TRBD1 (6 bases). CDR1 is MNHEY, CDR2 SMNVEV, per germline (reference sequence). CDR3 length: 14 residues. The V end was cut by 6 bases, the J end by 6 bases, with 15 bases between.

This clone came up once. The V gene is TRBV4-2, the J gene TRBJ2-5; TRBD2 matches 8 bases. This CDR3 has 14 amino acids. V shed 4 bases, J shed 5 bases, and the junction held 6 bases outside the gene matches. Germline CDR1 reads LGHNA; CDR2 reads YNFKEQ. The CDR3 coding sequence is TGTGCCAGCAGCCTAGCGGGGCCGGGGGAGACCCAGTACTTC. Its protein product is CASSLAGPGETQYF.

A word on this clone: This same CDR3 is encoded by further DNA sequences in the sample. V usage is TRBV27 and J usage is TRBJ2-7; the match to TRBD1 covers 9 bases. CDR1 and CDR2 from the germline V gene are MNHEY and SMNVEV (reference sequence). V was pared by 6 bases and J by 3 bases, with 6 bases of the junction left unmatched. The CDR3 runs to 14 residues. CDR3 nucleotides: TGTGCCAGCAGCCCCGGGACAGGGTACTACGAGCAGTACTTC. Protein sequence: CASSPGTGYYEQYF.

The chain employs TRBV5-4 and TRBJ2-3; D possibly matches TRBD1 or TRBD2 (5 bases each). This CDR3 is built from 14 residues. Trimming removed 4 bases at V and 6 bases at J, with 15 bases between. Germline CDR1 SGHNT, CDR2 YYREEE (reference sequence). CDR3: CASSPRDRGDTQYF. The CDR3 coding sequence is TGTGCCAGCAGCCCAAGGGACCGTGGGGATACGCAGTATTTT. The full variable domain, in which reference TRBV5-4 and TRBJ2-3 provide the parts outside the CDR3, is ETGVTQSPTHLIKTRGQQVTLRCSSQSGHNTVSWYQQALGQGPQFIFQYYREEENGRGNFPPRFSGLQFPNYSSELNVNALELDDSALYLCASSPRDRGDTQYFGPGTRLTVL.

The chain recombines TRBV7-2 with TRBJ2-3; 8 bases line up with TRBD2. Germline CDR1 SGHTA, CDR2 FQGNSA. The CDR3 runs to 15 residues. V lost 4 bases and J lost 1; bases outside the gene matches: 4. CDR3 sequence reads: CASSSGGPGTDTQYF. CDR3 DNA sequence: TGTGCCAGCAGCTCGGGGGGGCCTGGCACAGATACGCAGTATTTT.

The rearrangement links TRBV6-5 to TRBJ2-1, with no clear D. The V gene lost 3 bases and the J gene lost 6 bases, with 12 bases spanning the gap. Germline V CDR1 and CDR2: MNHEY, SVGAGI. CDR3 size: 14 residues. CDR3 nucleotides: TGTGCCAGCAGTTATTATGCCCGCCCCAATGAGCAGTTCTTC. Protein: CASSYYARPNEQFF.

This chain connects TRBV11-2 to TRBJ2-2; tentatively, D is TRBD1 (6 bases). The CDR3 loop spans 14 amino acids. V lost 1 base and J lost 7, with 10 bases in between. Germline lookup yields CDR1 SGHAT and CDR2 FQNNGV. The CDR3 here is CASSLGPGVGELFF. The CDR3 bases are TGTGCCAGCAGCTTAGGCCCAGGGGTCGGGGAGCTGTTTTTT.

To note about this clone: The same CDR3 also results from other DNA sequences found in this sample. This chain connects TRBV5-1 to TRBJ2-7, with D hard to call. Germline V gene sequence: CDR1 SGHRS, CDR2 YFSETQ. V was cut by 3 bases and J by 2 bases, with 9 bases left in between. This CDR3 has 13 amino acids. The CDR3 loop is CASSYSEPYEQYF. The CDR3 DNA is TGCGCCAGCAGCTACAGTGAACCCTACGAGCAGTACTTC.

This clone showed up just once. V is TRBV28 and J is TRBJ1-4; TRBD1 is a possible D gene (6 bases). The CDR3 consists of 15 residues. The V end lost 4 bases, the J end lost 7 bases, and 16 bases lay between the germline ends. Looked up from germline, CDR1 is MDHEN and CDR2 is SYDVKM. The CDR3 region has the DNA TGTGCCAGCAGTTCGGACGCTGGCAGGGGTGAAAAACTGTTTTTT. Translated, it gives CASSSDAGRGEKLFF.

There are a few counts of this clone. The chain has TRBV5-4 and TRBJ1-1, with 8 bases lining up with TRBD1. V lost 4 bases and J lost 3; bases outside the gene matches: 8. The CDR3 is made up of 15 amino acids. The germline V gene encodes CDR1 SGHNT and CDR2 YYREEE (reference sequence). CDR3 bases: TGTGCCAGCAGCACGGGACAGGTGACTGACACTGAAGCTTTCTTT. As protein: CASSTGQVTDTEAFF.

The chain couples TRBV7-9 to TRBJ2-7; the D is unclear. Germline V CDR1 and CDR2: SEHNR, FQNEAQ (reference sequence). Trimming removed 2 bases at V and 2 bases at J, with 10 bases between. The length of the CDR3 is 14 residues. CDR3 coding DNA: TGTGCCAGCAGCTTATCAGAGGATCCCTACGAGCAGTACTTC. The encoded protein is CASSLSEDPYEQYF.

J is TRBJ2-5 and V is TRBV5-6, with D uncertain. This CDR3 has 13 amino acids. The germline V gene encodes CDR1 SGHDT and CDR2 YYEEEE. With 4 bases removed from V and 5 bases from J, the gap between germline ends came to 12 bases. In DNA, the CDR3 is TGTGCCAGCAGCCCCGCCCACGACGAGACCCAGTACTTC. Translating it yields CASSPAHDETQYF.

This chain links TRBV4-1 with TRBJ2-1, with 8 positions matching TRBD2. The V gene end was trimmed by 3 bases and the J gene end by 3 bases; junction bases not matched to a gene: 7. The length of the CDR3 is 16 residues. The germline CDR1 and CDR2 sequences are MGHRA and YSYEKL. Here the CDR3 reads CASSHTSGTDYNEQFF. Here the CDR3 DNA reads TGCGCCAGCAGCCACACTAGCGGAACAGACTACAATGAGCAGTTCTTC.

The gene calls are TRBV2 and TRBJ2-5, with 8 nucleotides matching TRBD2. Germline V CDR1 and CDR2: SNHLY, FYNNEI. The CDR3 is 16 residues long. V lost 2 bases, J lost 2 bases, and 7 bases stayed unmatched. The chain's CDR3 is CASSEWASGFQETQYF. CDR3 coding DNA: TGTGCCAGCAGTGAATGGGCTAGCGGGTTTCAAGAGACCCAGTACTTC. Full variable domain (outside the CDR3, taken from reference TRBV2 and TRBJ2-5): EPEVTQTPSHQVTQMGQEVILRCVPISNHLYFYWYRQILGQKVEFLVSFYNNEISEKSEIFDDQFSVERPDGSNFTLKIRSTKLEDSAMYFCASSEWASGFQETQYFGPGTRLLVL.

This clone was observed once. The same CDR3 can be traced to other DNA sequences in this sample. The chain joins TRBV5-1 to TRBJ2-7, with D perhaps TRBD1 (6 bases). Trimming pared 2 bases from V and 2 bases from J, leaving 11 bases between. The CDR3 spans 14 residues. Per the germline V gene, CDR1 is SGHRS and CDR2 is YFSETQ. CDR3 loop: CASSFRQGTYEQYF. For the CDR3, the DNA is TGCGCCAGCAGCTTTCGGCAGGGGACCTACGAGCAGTACTTC.

The V call is TRBV10-1, the J call TRBJ2-1, with D possibly TRBD2 on 6 matching bases. CDR3 size: 14 residues. CDR1 and CDR2 from the germline V gene are WNHNN and SYGVQD (reference sequence). The V gene lost 3 bases and the J gene lost 6 bases, with 12 bases spanning the gap. This CDR3 is CASSDSGARNEQFF. The CDR3 DNA sequence: TGCGCCAGCAGTGATTCGGGAGCACGCAATGAGCAGTTCTTC.

The V gene is TRBV11-2, the J gene TRBJ2-7; D remains unclear. Germline V gene lookup returns CDR1 SGHAT and CDR2 FQNNGV. V lost 3 bases, J lost 3 bases, and 9 bases lay in between. This CDR3 contains 13 residues. The CDR3 region has the DNA TGTGCCAGCAGCTTTGGTTTAGGCTACGAGCAGTACTTC. As protein: CASSFGLGYEQYF.